This T cell receptor (beta chain) stems from a study of beta chain features in type 1 diabetes. In the study overall: There was similarity between patients and healthy donors in age, gender and cell yields.

Per donor, one heparinised blood draw averaged approximately 120 mL. Naive, central memory, regulatory and stem cell-like memory cells within the CD4+ compartment were sorted using CD45RO/CCR7/CD25/CD127/CD95/CD27. Reverse transcribing all isolated RNA meant expressed TCRB transcripts were sequenced. Here immunoSEQ multiplex PCR was the method, and the copy in TCRdb shows in-frame clones only, minus some. The repertoire holds about 900,000 clones, with about a sixth as singletons. This clone was observed a few times. With V trimmed by 1 base and J by 3 bases, 3 bases remained unmatched. Germline CDR1 reads LNHNV; CDR2 reads YYDKDF (reference sequence). The CDR3 is 15 amino acids.

Sequencing was performed on naive CD4+ T cells from blood. The chain employs TRBV15 and TRBJ2-7; 10 positions match TRBD1. The sequence was obtained from a woman between 18 and 30 years old in good health. The CDR3 is CATSRAGQGGYEQYF. In nucleotides, the CDR3 is TGTGCCACCAGCAGAGCAGGACAGGGGGGCTACGAGCAGTACTTC.